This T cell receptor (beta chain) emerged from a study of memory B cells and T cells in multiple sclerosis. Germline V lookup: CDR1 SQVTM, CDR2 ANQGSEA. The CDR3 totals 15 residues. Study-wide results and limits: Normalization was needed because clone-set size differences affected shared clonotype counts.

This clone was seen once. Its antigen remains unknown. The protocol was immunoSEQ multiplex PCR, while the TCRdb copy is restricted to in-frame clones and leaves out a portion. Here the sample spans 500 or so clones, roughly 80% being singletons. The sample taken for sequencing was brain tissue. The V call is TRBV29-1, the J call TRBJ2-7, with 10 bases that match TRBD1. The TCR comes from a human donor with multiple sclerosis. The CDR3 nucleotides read TGCAGAGACCCCCGAGGGGGGACAGGGGAGGACGAGCAGTACTTC. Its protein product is CRDPRGGTGEDEQYF.